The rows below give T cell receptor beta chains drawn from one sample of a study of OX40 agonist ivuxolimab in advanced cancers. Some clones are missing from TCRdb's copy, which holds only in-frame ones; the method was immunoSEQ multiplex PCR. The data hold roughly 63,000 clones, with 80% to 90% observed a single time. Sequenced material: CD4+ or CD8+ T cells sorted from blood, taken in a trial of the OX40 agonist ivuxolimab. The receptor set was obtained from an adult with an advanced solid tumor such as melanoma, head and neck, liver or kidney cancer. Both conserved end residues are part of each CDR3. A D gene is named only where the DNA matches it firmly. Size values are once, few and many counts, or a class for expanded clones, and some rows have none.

TGCGCCAGCAGCCCATCCCGGGGACTAGCGCGATCACCGAACACCGGGGAGCTGTTTTTT	CASSPSRGLARSPNTGELFF	TRBJ2-2	TRBD2	TRBV5-1	-
TGTGCCAGCAGCAACGACAGGGGCACTGAAGCTTTCTTT	CASSNDRGTEAFF	TRBJ1-1	TRBD1	TRBV5-4	-
TGTGCCAGCAGTTTATCCTGGAGCAATCAGCCCCAGCATTTT	CASSLSWSNQPQHF	TRBJ1-5	-	TRBV27	-
TGCGCCAGCAGCCAGATGACAGCGGTCAGTGAAGCTTTCTTT	CASSQMTAVSEAFF	TRBJ1-1	-	TRBV4-1	once
TGTGCCAGCAGTGACAACCGGGACAGCCTCTACGAGCAGTACTTC	CASSDNRDSLYEQYF	TRBJ2-7	TRBD1	TRBV27	once
TGTGCCAGCAGCTCCTACGGGGTTTTCGGACAGGACCTCAATGAAGCTTTCTTT	CASSSYGVFGQDLNEAFF	TRBJ1-1	TRBD1	TRBV11-2	-
TGTGCCAGCAGCGAAGTTAGCACAGATACGCAGTATTTT	CASSEVSTDTQYF	TRBJ2-3	-	TRBV4-2	-
TGTGCCAGCAGCTCCTCGACGTTCGAGCAGTACTTC	CASSSSTFEQYF	TRBJ2-7	-	TRBV13	-
TGTGCCAGCAGCCGTCTTCGGGAGGGGGCGGACTCTGGGGCCAACGTCCTGACTTTC	CASSRLREGADSGANVLTF	TRBJ2-6	-	TRBV4-2	-
TGTGCCAGCAGTTATCGGGGCCCCCGACAGGGTACTAAGAATCACTATGGCTACACCTTC	CASSYRGPRQGTKNHYGYTF	TRBJ1-2	TRBD1	TRBV6-9	-
TGTGCCAGCAGGGACAGGGAGGAGCGTGGCTACACCTTC	CASRDREERGYTF	TRBJ1-2	TRBD1	TRBV9	-
TGTGCCAGATTGGGCCAAGAGACCCAGTACTTC	CARLGQETQYF	TRBJ2-5	-	TRBV28	many
TGCGCCAGCAGCCACGGGACAGGGACTGAAGCTTTCTTT	CASSHGTGTEAFF	TRBJ1-1	TRBD1	TRBV4-1	-
TGTGCCAGCAGCTTTTGGGTAGGTAACTCCTACAATGAGCAGTTCTTC	CASSFWVGNSYNEQFF	TRBJ2-1	-	TRBV11-2	-
TGTGCCAGCAGCCCCCAGATTTTCTATGGCTACACCTTC	CASSPQIFYGYTF	TRBJ1-2	-	TRBV16	once
TGTGCCAGCAGGGTCTTAGGATACAATGAGCAGTTCTTC	CASRVLGYNEQFF	TRBJ2-1	-	TRBV27	-
TGTGCCAGCAGCTCTATCTACGAGCAGTACTTC	CASSSIYEQYF	TRBJ2-7	-	TRBV5-4	-
TGCGCCAGCAGCCAAGAGCTCGATCGTGGGGGATACAATGAGCAGTTCTTC	CASSQELDRGGYNEQFF	TRBJ2-1	-	TRBV4-1	-
TGTGCCAGCAGCTTAGGTCAGATATTAGCCAAAAACATTCAGTACTTC	CASSLGQILAKNIQYF	TRBJ2-4	-	TRBV7-9	-
TGTGCCAGCAGTGAATGGGAGGGGACAGTGGCACCCGAGCAGTACTTC	CASSEWEGTVAPEQYF	TRBJ2-7	-	TRBV6-1	-
TGCAGCGTAGGGGGGGCCACTGAAGCTTTCTTT	CSVGGATEAFF	TRBJ1-1	-	TRBV29-1	-
TGTGCCAGCACCCCCCGCAATCCGGGGTTGAACACTGAAGCTTTCTTT	CASTPRNPGLNTEAFF	TRBJ1-1	-	TRBV27	-
TGTGCCACCAGAGGAACAGGGAACACTGAAGCTTTCTTT	CATRGTGNTEAFF	TRBJ1-1	-	TRBV15	-
TGTGCCAGCAGGGGGGCGGGCCTCCTCGAGCAGTACTTC	CASRGAGLLEQYF	TRBJ2-7	-	TRBV7-9	-
TGTGCCAGCAGTTCCCATCAGTGGGGCCTACATTACGAGCAGTACTTC	CASSSHQWGLHYEQYF	TRBJ2-7	-	TRBV28	-
TGTGCCAGCTCACCAAGGACGGGAGACAATTCACCCCTCCACTTT	CASSPRTGDNSPLHF	TRBJ1-6	-	TRBV18	-
TGCGCCAGCAGCCAATACCCCGGGGCCCGGGGCACCGGGGAGCTGTTTTTT	CASSQYPGARGTGELFF	TRBJ2-2	-	TRBV5-1	-
TGTGCCTGGAGTGTAGTCGGGAGCTCCTACGAGCAGTACTTC	CAWSVVGSSYEQYF	TRBJ2-7	-	TRBV30	-
TGCGCCAGCAGCCAAGACTGGGCAACCGGGACTACCACAGATACGCAGTATTTT	CASSQDWATGTTTDTQYF	TRBJ2-3	TRBD2	TRBV4-1	-
TGCGCCAGCAGCCTTACTAGCGGGGCCGGAGATACGCAGTATTTT	CASSLTSGAGDTQYF	TRBJ2-3	TRBD2	TRBV4-1	once
TGTGCCAGCAGCTTAGAGGCCAGCGAATGGTACGAGCAGTACTTC	CASSLEASEWYEQYF	TRBJ2-7	-	TRBV7-8	-
TGTGCCAGCAGCTCCAGACAGGGAACAGATACGCAGTATTTT	CASSSRQGTDTQYF	TRBJ2-3	TRBD1	TRBV13	-
TGCGCCAGCAGCTTGGGGACTAATACAGATACGCAGTATTTT	CASSLGTNTDTQYF	TRBJ2-3	-	TRBV5-1	-
TGTGCCAGTAGAAACACAGATACGCAGTATTTT	CASRNTDTQYF	TRBJ2-3	-	TRBV27	-